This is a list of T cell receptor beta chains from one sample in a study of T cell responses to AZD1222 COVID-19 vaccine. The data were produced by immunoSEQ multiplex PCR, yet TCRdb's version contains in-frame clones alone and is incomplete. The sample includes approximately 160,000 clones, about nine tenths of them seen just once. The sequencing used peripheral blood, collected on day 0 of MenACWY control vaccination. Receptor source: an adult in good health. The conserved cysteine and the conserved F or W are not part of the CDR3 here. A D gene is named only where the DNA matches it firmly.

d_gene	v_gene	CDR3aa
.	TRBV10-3	AISVSWTTDSTDTQY
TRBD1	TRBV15	ATSRTGQSPLH
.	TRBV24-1	ATSSGDPNTGELF
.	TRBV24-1	ATSGQGEETQY
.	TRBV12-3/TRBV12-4	ASSQERNQPQH
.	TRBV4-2	ASSQVGIPNYGYT
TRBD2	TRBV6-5	ASSTGGNPYEQY
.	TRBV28	ASSYQGQPQH
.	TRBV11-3	ASSLDEGNYNEQF
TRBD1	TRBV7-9	ASSKGTGYSYEQY
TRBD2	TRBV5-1	ASSFGLADTGELF
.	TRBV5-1	ASSLGGAPYNEQF
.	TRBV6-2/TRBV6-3	ASSYERGGGRTPLH
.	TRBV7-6	ASRGEGEQY
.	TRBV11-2	ASSLGLRPGGSSGNTIY
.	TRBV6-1	ASSDGQKSSYNSPLH
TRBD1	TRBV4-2	ASSLTGSPTDTQY
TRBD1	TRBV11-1	ASRNTGGHEQF
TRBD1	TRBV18	ASSASGGDNTEAF
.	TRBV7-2	ASSLAATAGYGYT
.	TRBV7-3	ASSLLRGETQY
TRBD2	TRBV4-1	ASSPGLAGLTRNTGELF
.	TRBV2	ASVLVDSTF